A selection of T cell receptor beta chains follows, all from one sample in a study of blood T cell repertoires in COVID-19. TCRdb keeps only in-frame clones here, not all; method: immunoSEQ multiplex PCR. The sample yields under 150,000 clones, 81% seen once. Sequenced material: peripheral blood. The receptors originated from a woman aged 55 to 70 with active or convalescent COVID-19. Each CDR3 is given with its conserved first and last residue. D genes are given only for firm matches. Not all rows give a size; the values are once, few, many and, for expanded clones, a class.

-	TRBV7-2	-	TRBJ1-5	TGTGCCAGCAGCTTAGGGGGACACTTGAGCAATCAGCCCCAGCATTTT	CASSLGGHLSNQPQHF
-	TRBV7-2	TRBD1	TRBJ1-6	TGTGCCAGCAGCTTAGCGGACAGGGTGAATTCACCCCTCCACTTT	CASSLADRVNSPLHF
-	TRBV11-2	-	TRBJ1-3	TGTGCCAGCGGGTCCAGGGGCTCTGGAAACACCATATATTTT	CASGSRGSGNTIYF
-	TRBV19	TRBD1	TRBJ2-1	TGTGCCAGTAGTCCGACAGGGCTCGGCTCGAATGAGCAGTTCTTC	CASSPTGLGSNEQFF
-	TRBV5-6	-	TRBJ1-1	TGTGCCAGCAGATCACAGGGGAACACTGAAGCTTTCTTT	CASRSQGNTEAFF
few	TRBV2	-	TRBJ1-4	TGTGCCAGCAGTGCTGACCCCAGGGAAAAACTGTTTTTT	CASSADPREKLFF
-	TRBV4-2	TRBD2	TRBJ2-1	TGTGCCAGCAGCCCCCCTGGGGGACTAGCTGGCGAGCAGTTCTTC	CASSPPGGLAGEQFF
-	TRBV12-3/TRBV12-4	-	TRBJ2-1	TGTGCCAGCAGTCGGGGGGCATACAATGAGCAGTTCTTC	CASSRGAYNEQFF
-	TRBV24-1	TRBD1	TRBJ2-2	TGTGCCACCAGTGCCTCAGGGGGCACCGGGGAGCTGTTTTTT	CATSASGGTGELFF
-	TRBV5-5	-	TRBJ1-1	TGTGCCAGCAGCTTTGTCGGGGACACTGAAGCTTTCTTT	CASSFVGDTEAFF
-	TRBV6-5	TRBD1	TRBJ2-7	TGTGCCAGCTCCCTACAGGGGGCGGACCCCTACGAGCAGTACTTC	CASSLQGADPYEQYF
-	TRBV27	-	TRBJ1-1	TGTGCCAGCAGTCCGCAACAAGGGAGGGCTTTCTTT	CASSPQQGRAFF
-	TRBV4-3	-	TRBJ1-3	TGCGCCAGCAGCCAAGCCCTCGAATTGAGCTCTGGAAACACCATATATTTT	CASSQALELSSGNTIYF
few	TRBV5-6	TRBD1	TRBJ1-1	TGTGCCAGCAGCTGGGACAGGTTGAACACTGAAGCTTTCTTT	CASSWDRLNTEAFF
-	TRBV19	-	TRBJ2-3	TGTGCCAGTAGTATAAACTACGAGGGTACGCAGTATTTT	CASSINYEGTQYF
-	TRBV3-1/TRBV3-2	-	TRBJ2-3	TGTGCCAGCAGCCTCTCACCACTAGAGACAGATACGCAGTATTTT	CASSLSPLETDTQYF
-	TRBV9	-	TRBJ2-5	TGTGCCAGCAGCTTCGCCCCGGGAGAGACCCAGTACTTC	CASSFAPGETQYF
-	TRBV18	-	TRBJ1-6	TGTGCCAGCTCACGTGAGGCGAGCTCCTATAATTCACCCCTCCACTTT	CASSREASSYNSPLHF
-	TRBV30	TRBD1	TRBJ1-2	TGTGCCTGGAGTCCCAAGACAGGGCGAGCCTATGGCTACACCTTC	CAWSPKTGRAYGYTF
once	TRBV5-1	-	TRBJ2-2	TGCGCCAGCAGCGCGGGTTGGGTCACCGGGGAGCTGTTTTTT	CASSAGWVTGELFF
-	TRBV29-1	-	TRBJ1-1	TGCAGCGTTGTTCCCCGGACTGAAGCTTTCTTT	CSVVPRTEAFF
-	TRBV5-1	TRBD1	TRBJ1-2	TGCGCCAGCAGCTTGGGACAGGGGGCTAACTATGGCTACACCTTC	CASSLGQGANYGYTF
once	TRBV19	-	TRBJ2-6	TGTGCCAGTAGTAACTTATACCCTTTAGCCCTCTCTGGGGCCAACGTCCTGACTTTC	CASSNLYPLALSGANVLTF
-	TRBV7-2	-	TRBJ2-6	TGTGCCAGCAGCGCCTACGGGACAAGTGGGGCCAACGTCCTGACTTTC	CASSAYGTSGANVLTF
-	TRBV28	TRBD2	TRBJ2-7	TGTGCCAGCAGTACCTGGACTAGCGGGACCTACGAGCAGTACTTC	CASSTWTSGTYEQYF
-	TRBV10-2	TRBD1	TRBJ2-3	TGCGCCAGTTTTACCGGGACAGGGGGCGCGTATACGCAGTATTTT	CASFTGTGGAYTQYF
-	TRBV10-3	TRBD1	TRBJ2-7	TGTGCCATCAGTGAGTCGCGGACAGGGACCTACGAGCAGTACTTC	CAISESRTGTYEQYF
-	TRBV7-7	TRBD2	TRBJ2-5	TGTGCTAGCAGCCCGAGGAGCGGGAGGGCTCCCGAGACCCAGTACTTC	CASSPRSGRAPETQYF
-	TRBV7-9	TRBD2	TRBJ2-3	TGTGCCAGCAGCGAGATAGCGGGGGGCGTCGCAGATACGCAGTATTTT	CASSEIAGGVADTQYF
-	TRBV2	TRBD1	TRBJ1-5	TGTGCCAGCAGGGGGACAGGACTCCCACCCCAGCATTTT	CASRGTGLPPQHF
-	TRBV28	TRBD2	TRBJ2-7	TGTGCCAGCAGCCATCTAGCGGGAGGAATAAACGAGCAGTACTTC	CASSHLAGGINEQYF
-	TRBV6-1	TRBD1	TRBJ1-5	TGTGCCAGCAGTGAAGCGACAGGGGATGGACAGCCCCAGCATTTT	CASSEATGDGQPQHF
-	TRBV10-3	-	TRBJ2-2	TGTGCCATCAGCCCAAGGACACCGGAGAGCACCGGGGAGCTGTTTTTT	CAISPRTPESTGELFF
-	TRBV18	-	TRBJ1-1	TGTGCCAGCTCACCACTTAGCACGAACACTGAAGCTTTCTTT	CASSPLSTNTEAFF
-	TRBV18	-	TRBJ1-2	TGTGCCAGCTCGTTCGACGGAGGAAACTATGGCTACACCTTC	CASSFDGGNYGYTF
few	TRBV18	-	TRBJ1-1	TGTGCCAGCTCACCAGGAGGGAACTTGAACACTGAAGCTTTCTTT	CASSPGGNLNTEAFF
-	TRBV5-1	-	TRBJ2-5	TGCGCCAGCAGCTTGGTTCGGGGGGCGGAGACCCAGTACTTC	CASSLVRGAETQYF
-	TRBV5-6	TRBD2	TRBJ2-7	TGTGCCAGCAGCTTGGAAAGGACTAGCGAATACTACGAGCAGTACTTC	CASSLERTSEYYEQYF